These T cell receptor beta chains were read from a single sample in a study of T cell responses to AZD1222 COVID-19 vaccine. Measured with immunoSEQ multiplex PCR; TCRdb has only the in-frame clones, and not every one. The table has roughly 77,000 clones, under 95% seen once. The sequenced sample was peripheral blood, obtained 28 days after the second AZD1222 dose. These receptors all come from an adult who received the AZD1222 COVID-19 vaccine. Each CDR3 is given with its conserved first and last residue. D genes are given only for firm matches. Not every row has a clone size; where given, it reads once, few, many or a size class.

cdr3_aa: CASSVVTEAFF; cdr3_nt: TGTGCCAGCAGCGTAGTTACTGAAGCTTTCTTT; v_call: TRBV9; j_call: TRBJ1-1; d_call: -; clone_size: -
cdr3_aa: CASSPRDNTQYF; cdr3_nt: TGTGCCAGCAGCCCTCGGGATAATACGCAGTATTTT; v_call: TRBV9; j_call: TRBJ2-3; d_call: -; clone_size: -
cdr3_aa: CSAAVEETQYF; cdr3_nt: TGCAGCGCCGCGGTGGAAGAGACCCAGTACTTC; v_call: TRBV29-1; j_call: TRBJ2-5; d_call: -; clone_size: -
cdr3_aa: CASSVAVRGVEQFF; cdr3_nt: TGTGCCAGCAGCGTAGCGGTTCGGGGAGTTGAGCAGTTCTTC; v_call: TRBV9; j_call: TRBJ2-1; d_call: -; clone_size: -
cdr3_aa: CASSLGLAGYNEQFF; cdr3_nt: TGTGCCAGCAGCTTAGGTCTAGCTGGTTACAATGAGCAGTTCTTC; v_call: TRBV7-3; j_call: TRBJ2-1; d_call: -; clone_size: -
cdr3_aa: CASSLGTGYDQPQHF; cdr3_nt: TGTGCCAGCAGCTTAGGAACAGGGTATGATCAGCCCCAGCATTTT; v_call: TRBV7-9; j_call: TRBJ1-5; d_call: -; clone_size: -
cdr3_aa: CSAPTGFGDTGELFF; cdr3_nt: TGCAGCGCCCCGACAGGGTTTGGGGACACCGGGGAGCTGTTTTTT; v_call: TRBV29-1; j_call: TRBJ2-2; d_call: TRBD1; clone_size: once
cdr3_aa: CASSESGRVHTGELFF; cdr3_nt: TGTGCCAGCAGTGAGTCGGGACGAGTCCACACCGGGGAGCTGTTTTTT; v_call: TRBV2; j_call: TRBJ2-2; d_call: -; clone_size: -
cdr3_aa: CASSQDGLAGGRETQYF; cdr3_nt: TGCGCCAGCAGCCAAGACGGCCTAGCGGGAGGGCGGGAGACCCAGTACTTC; v_call: TRBV4-3; j_call: TRBJ2-5; d_call: TRBD2; clone_size: -
cdr3_aa: CATGTSNSPLHF; cdr3_nt: TGTGCCACTGGGACCAGCAATTCACCCCTCCACTTT; v_call: TRBV16; j_call: TRBJ1-6; d_call: -; clone_size: -
cdr3_aa: CSAQRGSGTEAFF; cdr3_nt: TGCAGCGCACAAAGGGGTTCGGGCACTGAAGCTTTCTTT; v_call: TRBV29-1; j_call: TRBJ1-1; d_call: -; clone_size: -
cdr3_aa: CASSILGLAVRNEQFF; cdr3_nt: TGCGCCAGCAGCATATTGGGACTAGCGGTGCGGAATGAGCAGTTCTTC; v_call: TRBV5-1; j_call: TRBJ2-1; d_call: TRBD2; clone_size: -
cdr3_aa: CASSVRGRRPDTQYF; cdr3_nt: TGTGCCAGCAGCGTAAGGGGGAGGCGCCCAGATACGCAGTATTTT; v_call: TRBV11-2; j_call: TRBJ2-3; d_call: -; clone_size: -
cdr3_aa: CASSSFDRDAFF; cdr3_nt: TGTGCCAGCAGTTCCTTTGACAGGGACGCTTTCTTT; v_call: TRBV12-3/TRBV12-4; j_call: TRBJ1-1; d_call: TRBD1; clone_size: few
cdr3_aa: CSGKKGDTQYF; cdr3_nt: TGCAGCGGAAAGAAGGGGGATACGCAGTATTTT; v_call: TRBV29-1; j_call: TRBJ2-3; d_call: -; clone_size: -
cdr3_aa: CASSPRKGSYNEQFF; cdr3_nt: TGTGCCAGCAGCCCCCGGAAAGGCTCCTACAATGAGCAGTTCTTC; v_call: TRBV11-3; j_call: TRBJ2-1; d_call: -; clone_size: -
cdr3_aa: CASSVGTSGRASEQYF; cdr3_nt: TGTGCCAGCAGCGTCGGGACTAGCGGGAGGGCCTCCGAGCAGTACTTC; v_call: TRBV13; j_call: TRBJ2-7; d_call: TRBD2; clone_size: -
cdr3_aa: CATTREVGLAGGEQYF; cdr3_nt: TGTGCCACCACCCGAGAGGTAGGACTAGCGGGAGGCGAGCAGTACTTC; v_call: TRBV15; j_call: TRBJ2-7; d_call: TRBD2; clone_size: -
cdr3_aa: CASSLELAGENEQFF; cdr3_nt: TGTGCCAGCAGCTTAGAACTAGCGGGAGAGAATGAGCAGTTCTTC; v_call: TRBV7-7; j_call: TRBJ2-1; d_call: TRBD2; clone_size: -
cdr3_aa: CAWSSQGGDTQYF; cdr3_nt: TGTGCCTGGAGTTCCCAGGGAGGGGATACGCAGTATTTT; v_call: TRBV30; j_call: TRBJ2-3; d_call: TRBD2; clone_size: -